Below are 15 T cell receptor beta chains sequenced from a single sample in a study of cytomegalovirus exposure and HLA in healthy donors. The PCR made use of 60 Vbeta and 13 Jbeta primers. TCRdb's copy holds only in-frame clones and misses some; the assay was immunoSEQ multiplex PCR. This repertoire includes 200,000 to 250,000 clones. Specimen: PBMCs. The origin of the receptors is a woman in her thirties in good health and CMV-seropositive.

The chain recombines TRBV10-3 with TRBJ2-7; TRBD2 might be the D (5 bases). Germline V gene sequence: CDR1 ENHRY, CDR2 SYGVKD. This CDR3 spans 16 amino acids. V dropped 0 bases and J dropped 7 bases, with 19 bases sitting between them. The CDR3 sequence: CAISESGVSWSKEQYF. CDR3 nucleotide sequence: TGTGCCATCAGTGAGTCGGGAGTCTCTTGGTCTAAGGAGCAGTACTTC.

The chain recombines TRBV25-1 with TRBJ2-1; D not certain. Trimming pared 0 bases from V and 8 bases from J, leaving 2 bases between. The CDR3 totals 11 residues. The germline gives CDR1 MGHDK, CDR2 SYGVNS. The CDR3 DNA sequence: TGTGCCAGCAGTGAATACTATGAGCAGTTCTTC. It codes for CASSEYYEQFF.

The rearrangement uses TRBV5-6 and TRBJ2-5; D is unresolved. Germline V CDR1 and CDR2: SGHDT, YYEEEE. The CDR3 totals 13 residues. Trimming removed 0 bases at V and 4 bases at J, with 7 bases between. The CDR3 nucleotides read TGTGCCAGCAGCTTGGTCAGATTAGAGACCCAGTACTTC. This gives the protein CASSLVRLETQYF.

In DNA form, the CDR3 reads TGTGCCAGCAGCTTAGTGGCCTATAGCGGCTACACCTTC. It encodes CASSLVAYSGYTF. The chain recombines TRBV7-2 with TRBJ1-2; unclear D gene. The CDR3 runs 13 residues. Deletions cut 1 base from V and 8 bases from J, with 11 bases between. Germline loops: CDR1 SGHTA, CDR2 FQGNSA. Full variable domain (remainder filled in from reference TRBV7-2 and TRBJ1-2): GAGVSQSPSNKVTEKGKDVELRCDPISGHTALYWYRQSLGQGLEFLIYFQGNSAPDKSGLPSDRFSAERTGGSVSTLTIQRTQQEDSAVYLCASSLVAYSGYTFGSGTRLTVV.

This rearrangement joins TRBV5-1 to TRBJ2-3; 14 bases line up with TRBD2. The CDR3 covers 17 residues. Per the germline V gene, CDR1 is SGHRS and CDR2 is YFSETQ. The V segment lost 4 bases and the J segment 5 bases; nucleotides outside the gene matches: 9. Here the CDR3 reads CASSPGTSGGGVDTQYF. CDR3 DNA: TGCGCCAGCAGCCCCGGGACTAGCGGGGGCGGGGTAGATACGCAGTATTTT.

This chain links TRBV9 with TRBJ2-1, with 8 bases that match TRBD2. The CDR3 totals 15 residues. Trimming took 3 bases from V and 1 from J; bases not matched to a gene: 3. The germline CDR1 and CDR2 sequences are SGDLS and YYNGEE. The CDR3 DNA sequence: TGTGCCAGCAGCGCCGCTAGCGGGTCCTACAATGAGCAGTTCTTC. As protein: CASSAASGSYNEQFF.

V and J are TRBV5-1 and TRBJ2-3, with 8 bases that match TRBD2. The germline V gene has CDR1 SGHRS and CDR2 YFSETQ. CDR3 length: 16 amino acids. The J segment lost 1 base and the V segment lost 0 bases, leaving 4 bases of the junction unmatched. The CDR3 loop is CASSLATSGRTDTQYF. Written as DNA, the CDR3 is TGCGCCAGCAGCTTGGCAACTAGCGGACGCACAGATACGCAGTATTTT.

This chain links TRBV6-5 with TRBJ2-5, with D possibly matching TRBD2 (5 bases). The J call may be in error: the DNA end matches TRBJ2-7 better. The CDR3 totals 14 residues. The germline CDR1 and CDR2 sequences are MNHEY and SVGAGI. The CDR3 loop reads CASSYSGRAYEQYF. The DNA for the CDR3 is TGTGCCAGCAGTTACTCGGGGAGAGCCTACGAGCAGTACTTC.

This rearrangement joins TRBV5-8 to TRBJ2-2; TRBD2 matches 8 bases. Germline lookup yields CDR1 SGHTS and CDR2 YDEGEE. The CDR3 extends over 17 amino acids. V lost 0 bases to trimming and J lost 1 base; unmatched junction nucleotides: 5. The CDR3 reads CASSLDLLAENTGELFF. Here the CDR3 DNA reads TGTGCCAGCAGCTTGGACTTACTAGCGGAGAACACCGGGGAGCTGTTTTTT.

V usage is TRBV5-1 and J usage is TRBJ2-7; 7 positions match TRBD1. J lost 6 bases, V lost 7 bases, and 16 bases had no gene match. The CDR3 is 15 amino acids. Germline lookup yields CDR1 SGHRS and CDR2 YFSETQ. The CDR3 DNA sequence: TGCGCCAGCGGCGAGAGGGGGCAGGGGTCGGGCGAGCAGTACTTC. As protein: CASGERGQGSGEQYF. Together with reference TRBV5-1 and TRBJ2-7, the CDR3 gives the full variable domain: KAGVTQTPRYLIKTRGQQVTLSCSPISGHRSVSWYQQTPGQGLQFLFEYFSETQRNKGNFPGRFSGRQFSNSRSEMNVSTLELGDSALYLCASGERGQGSGEQYFGPGTRLTVT.

The chain is built from TRBV5-1 and TRBJ1-6, with a tentative D call TRBD1 (5 bases). From germline, CDR1 is SGHRS and CDR2 YFSETQ. The CDR3 runs to 19 residues. The V gene lost 0 bases and the J gene lost 0 bases, with 16 bases spanning the gap. CDR3 sequence: CASSLVGAATGSYNSPLHF. The CDR3 bases are TGCGCCAGCAGCTTGGTAGGGGCAGCGACGGGCTCCTATAATTCACCCCTCCACTTT.

This chain connects TRBV28 to TRBJ1-5; 7 bases map to TRBD1. The CDR3 sequence is 13 residues long. Germline V gene lookup returns CDR1 MDHEN and CDR2 SYDVKM. With V trimmed by 8 bases and J by 4 bases, 5 bases remained unmatched. CDR3 loop: CASHRGSNQPQHF. CDR3 DNA sequence: TGTGCCAGCCACAGGGGAAGTAATCAGCCCCAGCATTTT. Full variable domain (rest looked up from reference TRBV28 and TRBJ1-5): DVKVTQSSRYLVKRTGEKVFLECVQDMDHENMFWYRQDPGLGLRLIYFSYDVKMKEKGDIPEGYSVSREKKERFSLILESASTNQTSMYLCASHRGSNQPQHFGDGTRLSIL.

The V call is TRBV19, the J call TRBJ2-3; 7 bases match TRBD1. The V segment lost 3 bases and the J segment 4 bases; nucleotides outside the gene matches: 4. The CDR3 is 14 residues long. CDR1 and CDR2 from the germline V gene are LNHDA and SQIVND (reference sequence). CDR3 sequence: CASSIGQEADTQYF. DNA of the CDR3: TGTGCCAGTAGTATCGGACAGGAGGCAGATACGCAGTATTTT.

This rearrangement joins TRBV7-9 to TRBJ1-2; TRBD1 aligns across 7 bases. V was pared by 1 base and J by 3 bases, with 5 bases of the junction left unmatched. Germline loops: CDR1 SEHNR, CDR2 FQNEAQ (reference sequence). The CDR3 sequence is 15 residues long. DNA of the CDR3: TGTGCCAGCAGCTTAGGACAGGGAATAGACTATGGCTACACCTTC. Its translation: CASSLGQGIDYGYTF.

V is TRBV10-3 and J is TRBJ1-1; perhaps TRBD1 as D (5 bases). Germline assignment: CDR1 ENHRY and CDR2 SYGVKD. The CDR3 loop spans 13 amino acids. Trimming shortened V by 6 bases and J by 4 bases, and 12 bases separated the two germline ends. CDR3 sequence reads: CAISIYQGTEAFF. CDR3 bases: TGTGCCATCAGCATCTATCAGGGCACTGAAGCTTTCTTT.